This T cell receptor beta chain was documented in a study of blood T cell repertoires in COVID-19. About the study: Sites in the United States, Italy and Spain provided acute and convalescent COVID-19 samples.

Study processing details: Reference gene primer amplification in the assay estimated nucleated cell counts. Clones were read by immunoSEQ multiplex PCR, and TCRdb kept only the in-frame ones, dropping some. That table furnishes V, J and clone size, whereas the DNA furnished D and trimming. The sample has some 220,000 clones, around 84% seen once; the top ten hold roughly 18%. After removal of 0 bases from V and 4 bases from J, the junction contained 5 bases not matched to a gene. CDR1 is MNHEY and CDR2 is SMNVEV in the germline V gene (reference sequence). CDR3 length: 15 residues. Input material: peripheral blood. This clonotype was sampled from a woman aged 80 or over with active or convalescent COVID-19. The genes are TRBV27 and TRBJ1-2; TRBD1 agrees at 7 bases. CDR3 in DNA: TGTGCCAGCAGTTTATCCCTCGACAGGGTCTATGGCTACACCTTC. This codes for CASSLSLDRVYGYTF.